These 13 T cell receptor beta chains came from one sample sequenced in a study of cytomegalovirus exposure and HLA in healthy donors. Libraries were prepared by immunoSEQ multiplex PCR; TCRdb keeps only in-frame clonotypes and omits some of them. Of 220,000 or so clones listed, around 90% are singletons. Sequencing used PBMCs. The receptors shown here come from a woman between 18 and 29 years old in good health and CMV-seropositive.

This clone was observed once. This chain connects TRBV5-6 to TRBJ1-2; TRBD1 agrees at 9 bases. After removal of 4 bases from V and 8 bases from J, the junction contained 12 bases not matched to a gene. The length of the CDR3 is 15 residues. Germline V gene sequence: CDR1 SGHDT, CDR2 YYEEEE. The DNA of the CDR3 is TGTGCCAGCAGCCCCGGGACAGGGTTCGGGAGCGGCTACACCTTC. It yields the protein CASSPGTGFGSGYTF.

The rearrangement joins TRBV5-8 to TRBJ2-7, with D possibly being TRBD1 (5 bases). This CDR3 has 14 residues. Trimming left V 4 bases short and J 0 bases short, with 11 bases between. The germline V gene encodes CDR1 SGHTS and CDR2 YDEGEE. The CDR3 DNA reads TGTGCCAGCAGCAACAGGATTAACTCCTACGAGCAGTACTTC. Protein: CASSNRINSYEQYF.

V and J are TRBV6-5 and TRBJ2-5; D gene unclear. Germline V CDR1 and CDR2: MNHEY, SVGAGI. CDR3 size: 15 residues. Between the trimmed V and J ends, which lost 2 bases and 2 bases, there was a span of 12 bases. The CDR3 here is CASSYGGVGQETQYF. Written as DNA, the CDR3 is TGTGCCAGCAGTTACGGTGGAGTCGGTCAAGAGACCCAGTACTTC.

The chain combines TRBV7-8 with TRBJ2-1; 7 positions agree with TRBD2. The trim removed 6 bases at V and 9 bases at J, leaving 8 bases unmatched. The germline V gene encodes CDR1 SGHVS and CDR2 FQNEAQ. The CDR3 length is 13 residues. The CDR3 DNA reads TGTGCCAGCAGTTTTTCAGGGAGGGGTGAGCAGTTCTTC. Translated: CASSFSGRGEQFF.

This clone turned up a few times. J is TRBJ2-3 and V is TRBV9; D is unresolved. Trimming stripped 0 bases from V and 3 bases from J, with 8 bases between. This CDR3 is 14 amino acids long. CDR1 and CDR2 (germline): SGDLS, YYNGEE. The CDR3 is CASSVDGTTDTQYF. The CDR3 coding sequence is TGTGCCAGCAGCGTAGACGGTACTACAGATACGCAGTATTTT.

V and J are TRBV5-4 and TRBJ2-7; TRBD2 matches at 15 bases. Germline V gives CDR1 SGHNT, CDR2 YYREEE (reference sequence). There are 16 residues in the CDR3. V lost 4 bases, J lost 1 base, and 3 bases stayed unmatched. CDR3 nucleotides: TGTGCCAGCAGCACTGGGACTAGCGGGAGGTCCTACGAGCAGTACTTC. Translation gives CASSTGTSGRSYEQYF.

V usage is TRBV28 and J usage is TRBJ2-7; 10 bases line up with TRBD1. Germline CDR1 reads MDHEN; CDR2 reads SYDVKM. V trimming: 2 bases; J trimming: 0 bases; junction bases outside the gene matches: 7. The length of the CDR3 is 17 residues. The CDR3 nucleotides read TGTGCCAGCAGTTTACCTTGGACAGGGGGAAGCTCCTACGAGCAGTACTTC. It translates to CASSLPWTGGSSYEQYF.

For the CDR3, the DNA is TGTGCCAGCAGCCAAGGGACTAGCGGCAACTACGAGCAGTACTTC. Translating gives CASSQGTSGNYEQYF. This chain connects TRBV4-2 to TRBJ2-7; 10 nucleotides match TRBD2. The CDR3 spans 15 residues. The V gene's germline CDR1 is LGHNA and CDR2 YNFKEQ. V was clipped by 1 base and J by 3 bases; unmatched bases: 3.

The chain couples TRBV5-1 to TRBJ1-1; maybe TRBD1 (6 bases). CDR3 length: 15 amino acids. The germline gives CDR1 SGHRS, CDR2 YFSETQ. The V end lost 4 bases, the J end lost 2 bases, and 15 bases lay between the germline ends. CDR3 nucleotides: TGCGCCAGCAGCCTGGCCCAGGGGCAAAACACTGAAGCTTTCTTT. It yields the protein CASSLAQGQNTEAFF.

The chain combines TRBV4-1 with TRBJ2-7; TRBD2 might be the D (5 bases). Per germline, CDR1 MGHRA and CDR2 YSYEKL. The CDR3 runs 16 residues. Trimming took 4 bases from V and 1 from J, leaving 17 bases between them. The CDR3 DNA reads as TGCGCCAGCAGCCCAGGCATAGGCCGACTATCCTACGAGCAGTACTTC. It is translated as CASSPGIGRLSYEQYF.

J is TRBJ2-2 and V is TRBV29-1; 12 bases map to TRBD1. The CDR3 runs to 16 residues. V shed 0 bases, J shed 5 bases, and the junction held 4 bases outside the gene matches. Germline V gene data show CDR1 as SQVTM and CDR2 as ANQGSEA. The CDR3 region is CSVEDRDRGRTGELFF. CDR3 in DNA: TGCAGCGTTGAAGATCGGGACAGGGGGCGGACCGGGGAGCTGTTTTTT.

The V and J genes are TRBV25-1 and TRBJ1-2; D unclear. CDR3 size: 12 residues. V lost 3 bases, J lost 6 bases, and 8 bases lay in between. Looked up from germline, CDR1 is MGHDK and CDR2 is SYGVNS. The CDR3 here is CASSEWSNGYTF. In DNA form, the CDR3 reads TGTGCCAGCAGTGAGTGGAGTAATGGCTACACCTTC.

This sequence joins TRBV30 and TRBJ1-4, with TRBD1 as a possible D gene (5 bases). With 3 bases removed from V and 4 bases from J, the gap between germline ends came to 18 bases. CDR1 GTSNPN and CDR2 SVGIG come from the germline V gene (reference sequence). The CDR3 is 16 residues long. CDR3 DNA: TGTGCCTGGAGGTTGGGGGGGTCCACCTTTAATGAAAAACTGTTTTTT. Protein sequence: CAWRLGGSTFNEKLFF.